Given below is one T cell receptor beta chain in context. A much more abundant neighbour one base away suggests this may be a read error. The sample belongs to a study of tumor-infiltrating lymphocytes in primary liver carcinoma. As for the study in general: Spanning 4.2 to 10 cm, the tumors were T1-T3 N0M0. Regardless of tissue type, samples showed similar yields of roughly 3.5 to 7.13 million productive TCRbeta reads.

Unsorted whole blood supplied the RNA, and germline DNA was extracted too. No patient had received treatment, and all had chronic HBV infection. With 400 to 550 ng total RNA as template and a constant-region primer, TCR beta cDNA was made. Nested multiplex PCR, run for three rounds with slightly modified ARM-PCR, yielded TCR beta libraries. With TRBV1-TRBV30 forward primers and a C-beta reverse primer, the first two PCR rounds were run for approximately 10 cycles each. In TCRdb, the multiplex PCR reads were re-called with MiXCR into one record per CDR3 protein. The sample contains nearly 200,000 distinct CDR3 sequences, almost 65% of which appear only once. Germline CDR1 MNHNS, CDR2 SASEGT. The length of the CDR3 is 14 residues.

The J gene is TRBJ2-3, the V gene TRBV6-1, with D perhaps being TRBD1 or TRBD2 (5 bases each). The TCR sequence derives from a woman in her fifties or sixties with primary liver carcinoma and hepatitis B virus infection. Sequencing input: peripheral blood. CDR3 in DNA: TGTGCCAGCAGTCGGGACCACCCCACAGATGCGCAGTATTTT. This gives the protein CASSRDHPTDAQYF.